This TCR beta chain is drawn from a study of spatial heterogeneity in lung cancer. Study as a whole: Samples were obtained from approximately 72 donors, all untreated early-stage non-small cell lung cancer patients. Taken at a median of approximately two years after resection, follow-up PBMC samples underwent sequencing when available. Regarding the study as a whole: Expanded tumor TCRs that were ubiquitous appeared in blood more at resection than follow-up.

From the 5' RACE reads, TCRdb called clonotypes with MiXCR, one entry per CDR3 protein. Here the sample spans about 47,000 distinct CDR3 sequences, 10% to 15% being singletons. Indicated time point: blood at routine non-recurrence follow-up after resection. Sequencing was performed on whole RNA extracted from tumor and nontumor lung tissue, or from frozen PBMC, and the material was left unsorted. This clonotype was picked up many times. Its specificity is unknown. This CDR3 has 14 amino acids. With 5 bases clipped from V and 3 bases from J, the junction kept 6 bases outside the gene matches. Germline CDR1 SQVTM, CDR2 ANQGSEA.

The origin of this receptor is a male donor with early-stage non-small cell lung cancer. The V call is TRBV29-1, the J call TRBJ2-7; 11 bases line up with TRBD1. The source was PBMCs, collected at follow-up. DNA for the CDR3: TGCAGCGTTACCACCGGGACAGGGGGCTACGAGCAGTACTTC. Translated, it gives CSVTTGTGGYEQYF.